This T cell receptor (beta chain) appears in the sequencing data of a study of type 1 and type 2 diabetes patients. Study context: Participants included type 1 and type 2 diabetes patients plus nondiabetic controls. Sequencing for the whole study yielded roughly 19 million paired-end reads.

Amplification started from genomic DNA. Amplification of the beta chain CDR3 used 30 forward and 13 reverse multiplex primers. TCRdb processed the multiplex PCR reads anew with MiXCR; each CDR3 protein has one entry. The table shows approximately 260,000 distinct CDR3 sequences, with around 47% occurring only once. Sequencing used peripheral blood mononuclear cells (PBMCs). This TCR was sampled from a man aged 18 to 35 with type 2 diabetes.

Written as DNA, the CDR3 is TGTGCCAGCAGCCAAGGGGGGAGTGACACCGGGGAGCTGTTTTTT. Translated: CASSQGGSDTGELFF. The V gene is TRBV4-2, the J gene TRBJ2-2, with D perhaps assigned TRBD1 or TRBD2 (5 bases each). Trimming stripped 1 base from V and 3 bases from J, with 9 bases between. Germline-derived CDR1 and CDR2 are LGHNA and YNFKEQ. This CDR3 comprises 15 residues.